Listed below are T cell receptor beta chains from one sample, sequenced in a study of blood T cell repertoires in COVID-19. Clones were read by immunoSEQ multiplex PCR, and TCRdb kept only the in-frame ones, dropping some. The sample consists of under 300,000 clones, about 89% of them appearing once. Sequenced input: peripheral blood. The source of these receptors is a man aged 50-59 years with acute or convalescent COVID-19. Each CDR3 is given with its conserved first and last residue. Each record gives: clone size, V gene, J gene, D gene, CDR3 protein, CDR3 DNA. The D gene is left open where the match is weak. Clone size is given for some rows only: seen once, a few or many times, or a class if the clone is expanded.

clone size: .; V gene: TRBV6-2/TRBV6-3; J gene: TRBJ1-1; D gene: TRBD1; CDR3 protein: CASSYSGTGREAFF; CDR3 DNA: TGTGCCAGCAGTTACTCTGGGACAGGGCGGGAAGCTTTCTTT
clone size: .; V gene: TRBV6-1; J gene: TRBJ1-3; D gene: TRBD1; CDR3 protein: CASSVTTGGSGNTIYF; CDR3 DNA: TGTGCCAGCAGTGTAACTACAGGGGGCTCTGGAAACACCATATATTTT
clone size: .; V gene: TRBV19; J gene: TRBJ2-1; D gene: TRBD1; CDR3 protein: CASSIGQGEQFF; CDR3 DNA: TGTGCCAGTAGTATAGGACAGGGTGAGCAGTTCTTC
clone size: .; V gene: TRBV5-5; J gene: TRBJ2-6; D gene: .; CDR3 protein: CASSLDPPGAGANVLTF; CDR3 DNA: TGTGCCAGCAGCTTGGATCCCCCGGGAGCTGGGGCCAACGTCCTGACTTTC
clone size: .; V gene: TRBV30; J gene: TRBJ2-1; D gene: .; CDR3 protein: CAWSVRGIGEQFF; CDR3 DNA: TGTGCCTGGAGTGTAAGAGGCATCGGTGAGCAGTTCTTC
clone size: .; V gene: TRBV29-1; J gene: TRBJ2-3; D gene: .; CDR3 protein: CSVRRDSTDTQYF; CDR3 DNA: TGCAGCGTTCGCCGGGATTCCACAGATACGCAGTATTTT
clone size: .; V gene: TRBV25-1; J gene: TRBJ1-1; D gene: TRBD1; CDR3 protein: CASSLGTANTEAFF; CDR3 DNA: TGTGCCAGCAGTCTGGGGACAGCGAACACTGAAGCTTTCTTT
clone size: .; V gene: TRBV6-5; J gene: TRBJ2-1; D gene: .; CDR3 protein: CASSYSQLSYNEQFF; CDR3 DNA: TGTGCCAGCAGTTACTCACAGCTCTCCTACAATGAGCAGTTCTTC
clone size: .; V gene: TRBV5-8; J gene: TRBJ2-7; D gene: .; CDR3 protein: CASSLAPGEYEQYF; CDR3 DNA: TGTGCCAGCAGCTTGGCTCCGGGGGAATACGAGCAGTACTTC
clone size: .; V gene: TRBV6-1; J gene: TRBJ1-3; D gene: .; CDR3 protein: CASSDDRGYGNTIYF; CDR3 DNA: TGTGCCAGCAGTGACGACCGGGGTTACGGAAACACCATATATTTT
clone size: once; V gene: TRBV30; J gene: TRBJ2-4; D gene: .; CDR3 protein: CACWGDSLNIQYF; CDR3 DNA: TGTGCCTGTTGGGGGGACTCTCTAAACATTCAGTACTTC
clone size: once; V gene: TRBV14; J gene: TRBJ1-1; D gene: .; CDR3 protein: CASSQALNTEAFF; CDR3 DNA: TGTGCCAGCAGCCAAGCTCTGAACACTGAAGCTTTCTTT
clone size: .; V gene: TRBV6-5; J gene: TRBJ1-1; D gene: .; CDR3 protein: CASISPGHKTEAFF; CDR3 DNA: TGTGCCAGCATCTCGCCTGGACATAAGACTGAAGCTTTCTTT
clone size: .; V gene: TRBV29-1; J gene: TRBJ1-5; D gene: .; CDR3 protein: CSVEIGGAGNQPQHF; CDR3 DNA: TGCAGCGTAGAGATAGGGGGGGCGGGCAATCAGCCCCAGCATTTT
clone size: .; V gene: TRBV7-9; J gene: TRBJ2-3; D gene: .; CDR3 protein: CASSLGAPDTQYF; CDR3 DNA: TGTGCCAGCAGCTTAGGGGCCCCAGATACGCAGTATTTT
clone size: once; V gene: TRBV27; J gene: TRBJ1-6; D gene: TRBD1; CDR3 protein: CASAGTAGPLHF; CDR3 DNA: TGTGCCAGCGCCGGGACAGCCGGCCCCCTCCACTTT
clone size: once; V gene: TRBV7-2; J gene: TRBJ2-1; D gene: .; CDR3 protein: CASSTGERFNNEQFF; CDR3 DNA: TGTGCCAGCAGCACCGGGGAGCGGTTTAACAATGAGCAGTTCTTC
clone size: .; V gene: TRBV5-5; J gene: TRBJ1-2; D gene: TRBD1; CDR3 protein: CASSNPTGVYGYTF; CDR3 DNA: TGTGCCAGCAGCAACCCAACAGGGGTTTATGGCTACACCTTC
clone size: .; V gene: TRBV5-6; J gene: TRBJ1-4; D gene: .; CDR3 protein: CASTGAATNEKLFF; CDR3 DNA: TGTGCCAGCACCGGAGCTGCAACTAATGAAAAACTGTTTTTT
clone size: .; V gene: TRBV4-1; J gene: TRBJ2-5; D gene: .; CDR3 protein: CASSQGPAETQYF; CDR3 DNA: TGCGCCAGCAGCCAGGGGCCGGCAGAGACCCAGTACTTC
clone size: .; V gene: TRBV11-2; J gene: TRBJ1-1; D gene: .; CDR3 protein: CASSSYRGASNTEAFF; CDR3 DNA: TGTGCCAGCAGCTCCTACCGGGGGGCATCGAACACTGAAGCTTTCTTT
clone size: .; V gene: TRBV7-8; J gene: TRBJ1-1; D gene: .; CDR3 protein: CASFGETGLNTEAFF; CDR3 DNA: TGTGCCAGCTTCGGAGAAACAGGCTTGAACACTGAAGCTTTCTTT
clone size: .; V gene: TRBV2; J gene: TRBJ1-2; D gene: .; CDR3 protein: CASNPRTAVGYGYTF; CDR3 DNA: TGTGCCAGCAATCCTAGGACAGCGGTGGGCTATGGCTACACCTTC
clone size: .; V gene: TRBV5-1; J gene: TRBJ1-1; D gene: TRBD1; CDR3 protein: CASSFGTGNTEAFF; CDR3 DNA: TGCGCCAGCAGCTTTGGGACAGGGAACACTGAAGCTTTCTTT
clone size: .; V gene: TRBV5-8; J gene: TRBJ2-5; D gene: TRBD1; CDR3 protein: CASSRQGARRETQYF; CDR3 DNA: TGTGCCAGCAGCCGACAGGGGGCGCGTAGGGAGACCCAGTACTTC
clone size: .; V gene: TRBV11-2; J gene: TRBJ1-1; D gene: .; CDR3 protein: CASSLVGGAGSQTEAFF; CDR3 DNA: TGTGCCAGCAGCTTAGTAGGAGGGGCAGGGAGTCAAACTGAAGCTTTCTTT
clone size: .; V gene: TRBV7-9; J gene: TRBJ1-1; D gene: .; CDR3 protein: CASSLIGEGEAFF; CDR3 DNA: TGTGCCAGCAGCTTAATAGGGGAAGGTGAAGCTTTCTTT
clone size: .; V gene: TRBV6-1; J gene: TRBJ1-2; D gene: .; CDR3 protein: CASSEAWTGGRGYTF; CDR3 DNA: TGTGCCAGCAGTGAAGCCTGGACGGGAGGTCGTGGCTACACCTTC